Included here is one TCR beta chain sequence, with context. The record originates from a study of blood T cell repertoires in COVID-19. At the level of the study: Collection of acute and convalescent COVID-19 samples took place in the United States, Italy and Spain. T cells, B-cell-depleted T cells, or PBMCs supplied cDNA or gDNA.

Original handling: The authors estimated nucleated cell counts from reference gene primer amplification. The data were produced by immunoSEQ multiplex PCR, yet TCRdb's version contains in-frame clones alone and is incomplete. D and trimming were read from the DNA, whereas the V and J calls and clone size are those reported in that table. Of more than 200,000 clones listed, about 83% are singletons. Sequencing used peripheral blood. This receptor was identified in a woman aged 50 to 65 with acute or convalescent COVID-19.

This CDR3 reads CASSAQEGGNTEAFF. CDR3 in DNA: TGTGCCAGCAGCGCCCAGGAGGGCGGGAACACTGAAGCTTTCTTT. This chain uses TRBV9 with TRBJ1-1; D ambiguous. The CDR3 has 15 amino acids. The germline gives CDR1 SGDLS, CDR2 YYNGEE. The V end was cut by 3 bases, the J end by 1 base, with 13 bases between.